These T cell receptor beta chains were read from a single sample in a study of blood T cell repertoires in COVID-19. Sequencing was performed with immunoSEQ multiplex PCR; in TCRdb, only in-frame clones are kept and a portion is missing. The sample yields fewer than 35,000 clones, about 90% seen once. Sequences were obtained from peripheral blood. The source of these receptors is a human donor in a cohort sampled during active COVID-19. Both conserved end residues are part of each CDR3. The D gene is left open where the match is weak. Clone size is given for some rows only: seen once, a few or many times, or a class if the clone is expanded.

cdr3_nt: TGTGCCAGCAGTCCGGGGTGGGAGACCCAGTACTTC
cdr3_aa: CASSPGWETQYF
j_call: TRBJ2-5
v_call: TRBV6-5
clone_size: .
d_call: .

cdr3_nt: TGTGCTAGTGGTTTGGGACTAGCGGGGGCTAGCACAGATACGCAGTATTTT
cdr3_aa: CASGLGLAGASTDTQYF
j_call: TRBJ2-3
v_call: TRBV12-5
clone_size: few
d_call: TRBD2

cdr3_nt: TGTGCCAGCAGCTTGGGTGGGGGACTAGCGGAATCCTACAATGAGCAGTTCTTC
cdr3_aa: CASSLGGGLAESYNEQFF
j_call: TRBJ2-1
v_call: TRBV11-3
clone_size: .
d_call: TRBD2

cdr3_nt: TGTGCCACGGTGCTCGGGCCAGGGGCACGCGATCAGCCCCAGCATTTT
cdr3_aa: CATVLGPGARDQPQHF
j_call: TRBJ1-5
v_call: TRBV24-1
clone_size: .
d_call: .

cdr3_nt: TGCGCCAGCAGCCAACGCGGGACTAGCGTCGAGACCCAGTACTTC
cdr3_aa: CASSQRGTSVETQYF
j_call: TRBJ2-5
v_call: TRBV4-1
clone_size: .
d_call: TRBD2

cdr3_nt: TGTGCCAGCAGTTATGGGACAAATAACAATGAGCAGTTCTTC
cdr3_aa: CASSYGTNNNEQFF
j_call: TRBJ2-1
v_call: TRBV6-6
clone_size: .
d_call: .

cdr3_nt: TGTGCCAGCAGTTCTTCTTGGGAGGGGAACACTGAAGCTTTCTTT
cdr3_aa: CASSSSWEGNTEAFF
j_call: TRBJ1-1
v_call: TRBV6-6
clone_size: .
d_call: .

cdr3_nt: TGCGCCAGCAGCTTGAGGGGGGGATTTGAAGCTTTCTTT
cdr3_aa: CASSLRGGFEAFF
j_call: TRBJ1-1
v_call: TRBV5-1
clone_size: few
d_call: .

cdr3_nt: TGTGCCACCAGTGACCCCGGGCCGGGGGGCAAAAACATTCAGTACTTC
cdr3_aa: CATSDPGPGGKNIQYF
j_call: TRBJ2-4
v_call: TRBV24-1
clone_size: .
d_call: TRBD2

cdr3_nt: TGTGCCAGCAGCGTAGTAGCGGGGGACACAGATACGCAGTATTTT
cdr3_aa: CASSVVAGDTDTQYF
j_call: TRBJ2-3
v_call: TRBV9
clone_size: .
d_call: TRBD2

cdr3_nt: TGTGCCAGCAGCGAGGGTTCGGTTCGGAGCACCCAGTACTTC
cdr3_aa: CASSEGSVRSTQYF
j_call: TRBJ2-5
v_call: TRBV5-4
clone_size: once
d_call: .

cdr3_nt: TGCAGCGTCGAGACAGATTACACTGAAGCTTTCTTT
cdr3_aa: CSVETDYTEAFF
j_call: TRBJ1-1
v_call: TRBV29-1
clone_size: .
d_call: .

cdr3_nt: TGTGCCAGCAGCTCCCAATGGAGGGGGCTGGGAGAGACCCAGTACTTC
cdr3_aa: CASSSQWRGLGETQYF
j_call: TRBJ2-5
v_call: TRBV9
clone_size: .
d_call: .

cdr3_nt: TGTGCCAGCAGTCTCCGGGGCAGGGGGCTCCAAGAGACCCAGTACTTC
cdr3_aa: CASSLRGRGLQETQYF
j_call: TRBJ2-5
v_call: TRBV6-2/TRBV6-3
clone_size: .
d_call: TRBD1

cdr3_nt: TGTGCCAGCAGCTCGAGACAGGGGTGGGAGAACACTGAAGCTTTCTTT
cdr3_aa: CASSSRQGWENTEAFF
j_call: TRBJ1-1
v_call: TRBV5-5
clone_size: .
d_call: TRBD1

cdr3_nt: TGTGCCAGCTCGGTCGGGGGGGGAACCAATGAGCAGTTCTTC
cdr3_aa: CASSVGGGTNEQFF
j_call: TRBJ2-1
v_call: TRBV18
clone_size: .
d_call: TRBD2

cdr3_nt: TGTGCCAGCAGTTTCATGGGAGGGGAGACCCAGTACTTC
cdr3_aa: CASSFMGGETQYF
j_call: TRBJ2-5
v_call: TRBV12-3/TRBV12-4
clone_size: .
d_call: TRBD2

cdr3_nt: TGTGCCAGCAGCTTGACGGGACAGGGCATAGATACGCAGTATTTT
cdr3_aa: CASSLTGQGIDTQYF
j_call: TRBJ2-3
v_call: TRBV7-2
clone_size: .
d_call: TRBD1

cdr3_nt: TGCGCCAGCAGCCCGGGACTAGCGGGATACACAGATACGCAGTATTTT
cdr3_aa: CASSPGLAGYTDTQYF
j_call: TRBJ2-3
v_call: TRBV5-1
clone_size: .
d_call: TRBD2

cdr3_nt: TGCGCCAGCAGCTTGGGCAGGGGGCTAGACGAGCAGTACTTC
cdr3_aa: CASSLGRGLDEQYF
j_call: TRBJ2-7
v_call: TRBV5-1
clone_size: .
d_call: TRBD1

cdr3_nt: TGTGCCAGCAGCGCGGGACGACAGGGGAGAGATGATTCTGATGAGCAGTTCTTC
cdr3_aa: CASSAGRQGRDDSDEQFF
j_call: TRBJ2-1
v_call: TRBV9
clone_size: .
d_call: TRBD1

cdr3_nt: TGTGCCAGCAGAGAGGGGACAGTTAACACTGAAGCTTTCTTT
cdr3_aa: CASREGTVNTEAFF
j_call: TRBJ1-1
v_call: TRBV2
clone_size: .
d_call: TRBD1

cdr3_nt: TGCGCCAGCAGCTTGGTAGGCGGGCTAGCGGGAGGCCAAGAGACCCAGTACTTC
cdr3_aa: CASSLVGGLAGGQETQYF
j_call: TRBJ2-5
v_call: TRBV5-1
clone_size: .
d_call: TRBD2

cdr3_nt: TGTGCCAGCAAGGCGGGTTTCAATGAGCAGTTCTTC
cdr3_aa: CASKAGFNEQFF
j_call: TRBJ2-1
v_call: TRBV12-3/TRBV12-4
clone_size: .
d_call: .

cdr3_nt: TGTGCCAGCAGCCAGAGTAGGGGGACCCAGTACTTC
cdr3_aa: CASSQSRGTQYF
j_call: TRBJ2-5
v_call: TRBV3-1/TRBV3-2
clone_size: .
d_call: .

cdr3_nt: TGTGCCAGCCGGCCCCTAGGAATGAACACTGAAGCTTTCTTT
cdr3_aa: CASRPLGMNTEAFF
j_call: TRBJ1-1
v_call: TRBV27
clone_size: .
d_call: .

cdr3_nt: TGCGCCAGCAGCCTAGGGTCAGGGGGCGGGGAGACCCAGTACTTC
cdr3_aa: CASSLGSGGGETQYF
j_call: TRBJ2-5
v_call: TRBV4-3
clone_size: .
d_call: TRBD1

cdr3_nt: TGTGCCAGTAGTATAAAGAGGCAGGGCCACGGCTACACCTTC
cdr3_aa: CASSIKRQGHGYTF
j_call: TRBJ1-2
v_call: TRBV19
clone_size: .
d_call: .

cdr3_nt: TGTGCCAGCAGCTTGGGACAGCTTGAGATAAACACTGAAGCTTTCTTT
cdr3_aa: CASSLGQLEINTEAFF
j_call: TRBJ1-1
v_call: TRBV5-5
clone_size: once
d_call: .

cdr3_nt: TGTGCCAGCGGGGGCAGGGGGAACACCATATATTTT
cdr3_aa: CASGGRGNTIYF
j_call: TRBJ1-3
v_call: TRBV7-2
clone_size: .
d_call: TRBD1

cdr3_nt: TGTGCCTGGAGTGGCGGGCGGACCAGCTCCTACAATGAGCAGTTCTTC
cdr3_aa: CAWSGGRTSSYNEQFF
j_call: TRBJ2-1
v_call: TRBV30
clone_size: few
d_call: .

cdr3_nt: TGCGCCAGCAGCTCGCCCGGCGCGGGCACTGAAGCTTTCTTT
cdr3_aa: CASSSPGAGTEAFF
j_call: TRBJ1-1
v_call: TRBV5-1
clone_size: .
d_call: .

cdr3_nt: TGTGCCAGCAGCCCCCCTAGGCCCTGGCCTGAAGCTTTCTTT
cdr3_aa: CASSPPRPWPEAFF
j_call: TRBJ1-1
v_call: TRBV3-1/TRBV3-2
clone_size: few
d_call: .

cdr3_nt: TGTGCCACCGTTCCAGGGCGCGACTACGAGCAGTACTTC
cdr3_aa: CATVPGRDYEQYF
j_call: TRBJ2-7
v_call: TRBV24-1
clone_size: .
d_call: .

cdr3_nt: TGTGCCAGCACCCTGGGGGGGGATGCTGGCTATGGCTACACCTTC
cdr3_aa: CASTLGGDAGYGYTF
j_call: TRBJ1-2
v_call: TRBV2
clone_size: .
d_call: .

cdr3_nt: TGTGCCAGCCGAGCGGGGGGCTATGGCTACACCTTC
cdr3_aa: CASRAGGYGYTF
j_call: TRBJ1-2
v_call: TRBV28
clone_size: few
d_call: .

cdr3_nt: TGTGCCAGCAGGGGACGGACAGGGGACTCACCCCTCCACTTT
cdr3_aa: CASRGRTGDSPLHF
j_call: TRBJ1-6
v_call: TRBV27
clone_size: .
d_call: TRBD1

cdr3_nt: TGTGCCAGCAGCCGCGGACAGGGTAATTCAAAAGAGACCCAGTACTTC
cdr3_aa: CASSRGQGNSKETQYF
j_call: TRBJ2-5
v_call: TRBV5-5
clone_size: .
d_call: TRBD1

cdr3_nt: TGTGCCAGCTCACCACCGGGGGGGGGCAGCACTGAAGCTTTCTTT
cdr3_aa: CASSPPGGGSTEAFF
j_call: TRBJ1-1
v_call: TRBV18
clone_size: .
d_call: .

cdr3_nt: TGTGCCAGCAGCCGACTAACGACCCAGTACTTC
cdr3_aa: CASSRLTTQYF
j_call: TRBJ2-5
v_call: TRBV6-2/TRBV6-3
clone_size: .
d_call: .

cdr3_nt: TGTGCCAGCAGTTTTCGGGGGGCAGGGGAGCAGTTCTTC
cdr3_aa: CASSFRGAGEQFF
j_call: TRBJ2-1
v_call: TRBV12-3/TRBV12-4
clone_size: .
d_call: .

cdr3_nt: TGTGCCAGCAGTTTAGCGACTAGCGGGACTTTAGATACGCAGTATTTT
cdr3_aa: CASSLATSGTLDTQYF
j_call: TRBJ2-3
v_call: TRBV27
clone_size: once
d_call: TRBD2

cdr3_nt: TGTGCCAGCGACGGCTTCGCGGGGGGGGATGATACGCAGTATTTT
cdr3_aa: CASDGFAGGDDTQYF
j_call: TRBJ2-3
v_call: TRBV2
clone_size: .
d_call: TRBD2

cdr3_nt: TGTGCCAGCAGCTTACATGCTGGGCAGGTGAACACTGAAGCTTTCTTT
cdr3_aa: CASSLHAGQVNTEAFF
j_call: TRBJ1-1
v_call: TRBV7-6
clone_size: .
d_call: .

cdr3_nt: TGTGCCAGTAGTCTGTCCGTGGATACGCAGTATTTT
cdr3_aa: CASSLSVDTQYF
j_call: TRBJ2-3
v_call: TRBV19
clone_size: .
d_call: .

cdr3_nt: TGTGCCAGCAGCTTAGCCGGGACTAGCCGGGGAGATACGCAGTATTTT
cdr3_aa: CASSLAGTSRGDTQYF
j_call: TRBJ2-3
v_call: TRBV7-3
clone_size: once
d_call: TRBD2

cdr3_nt: TGCGCCAGCAGCTTGGGGCCGGGGGAAGAGACCCAGTACTTC
cdr3_aa: CASSLGPGEETQYF
j_call: TRBJ2-5
v_call: TRBV5-1
clone_size: .
d_call: .